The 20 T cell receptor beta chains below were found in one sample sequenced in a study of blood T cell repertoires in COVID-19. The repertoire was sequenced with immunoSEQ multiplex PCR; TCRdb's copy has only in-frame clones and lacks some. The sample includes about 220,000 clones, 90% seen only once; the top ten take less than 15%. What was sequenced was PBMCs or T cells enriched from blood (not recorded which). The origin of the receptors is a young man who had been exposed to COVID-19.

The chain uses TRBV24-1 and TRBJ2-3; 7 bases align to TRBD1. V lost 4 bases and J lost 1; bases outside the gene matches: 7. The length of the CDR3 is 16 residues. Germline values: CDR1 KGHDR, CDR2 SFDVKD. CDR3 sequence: CATSDRRDSGTDTQYF. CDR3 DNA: TGTGCCACCAGTGACCGCCGGGACAGTGGCACAGATACGCAGTATTTT.

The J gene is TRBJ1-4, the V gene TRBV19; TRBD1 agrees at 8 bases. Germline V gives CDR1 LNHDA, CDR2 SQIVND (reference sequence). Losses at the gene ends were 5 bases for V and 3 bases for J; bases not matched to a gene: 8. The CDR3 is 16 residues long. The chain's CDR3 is CASSGPHRGANEKLFF. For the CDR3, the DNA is TGTGCCAGTAGTGGCCCCCACAGGGGGGCTAATGAAAAACTGTTTTTT.

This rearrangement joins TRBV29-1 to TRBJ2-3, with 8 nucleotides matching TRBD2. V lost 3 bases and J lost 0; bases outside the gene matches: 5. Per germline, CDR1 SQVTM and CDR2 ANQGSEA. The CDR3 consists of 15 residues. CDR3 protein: CSVDSSGPSTDTQYF. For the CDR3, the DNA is TGCAGCGTTGATTCTAGCGGGCCCAGCACAGATACGCAGTATTTT.

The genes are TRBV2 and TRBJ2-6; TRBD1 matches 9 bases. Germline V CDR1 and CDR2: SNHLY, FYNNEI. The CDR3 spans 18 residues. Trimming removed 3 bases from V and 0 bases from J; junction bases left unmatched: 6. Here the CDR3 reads CASSEWDRVYSGANVLTF. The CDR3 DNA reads TGTGCCAGCAGTGAGTGGGACAGGGTATACTCTGGGGCCAACGTCCTGACTTTC.

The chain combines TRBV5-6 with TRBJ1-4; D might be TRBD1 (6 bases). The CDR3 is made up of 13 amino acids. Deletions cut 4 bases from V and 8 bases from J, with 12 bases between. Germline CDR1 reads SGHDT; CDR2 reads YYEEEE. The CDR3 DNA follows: TGTGCCAGCAGCCAGGGGCGCGAGGAAAAACTGTTTTTT. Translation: CASSQGREEKLFF. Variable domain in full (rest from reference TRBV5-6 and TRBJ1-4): DAGVTQSPTHLIKTRGQQVTLRCSPKSGHDTVSWYQQALGQGPQFIFQYYEEEERQRGNFPDRFSGHQFPNYSSELNVNALLLGDSALYLCASSQGREEKLFFGSGTQLSVL.

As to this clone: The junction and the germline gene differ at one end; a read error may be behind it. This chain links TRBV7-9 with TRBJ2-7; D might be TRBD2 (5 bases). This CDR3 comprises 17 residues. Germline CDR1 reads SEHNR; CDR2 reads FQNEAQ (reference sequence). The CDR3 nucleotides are TGTGCCAGCAGCTTAGGGGCCCAGGAATCAGCGGTATACGGGCAGTACTTC. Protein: CASSLGAQESAVYGQYF. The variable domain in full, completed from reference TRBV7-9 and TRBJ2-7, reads DTGVSQNPRHKITKRGQNVTFRCDPISEHNRLYWYRQTLGQGPEFLTYFQNEAQLEKSRLLSDRFSAERPKGSFSTLEIQRTEQGDSAMYLCASSLGAQESAVYGQYFGPGTRLTVT.

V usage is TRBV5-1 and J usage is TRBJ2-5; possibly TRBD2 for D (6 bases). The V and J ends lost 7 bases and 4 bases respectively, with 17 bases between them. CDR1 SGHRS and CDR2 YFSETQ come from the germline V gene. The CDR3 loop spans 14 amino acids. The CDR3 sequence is CASSRGLGGETQYF. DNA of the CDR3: TGCGCCAGCTCAAGGGGACTGGGAGGAGAGACCCAGTACTTC.

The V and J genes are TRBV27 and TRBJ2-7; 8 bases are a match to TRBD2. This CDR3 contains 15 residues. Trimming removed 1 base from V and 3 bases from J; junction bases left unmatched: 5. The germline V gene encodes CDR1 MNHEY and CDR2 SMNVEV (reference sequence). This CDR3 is CASSLWGGGNYEQYF. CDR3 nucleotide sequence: TGTGCCAGCAGTTTATGGGGCGGGGGGAACTACGAGCAGTACTTC.

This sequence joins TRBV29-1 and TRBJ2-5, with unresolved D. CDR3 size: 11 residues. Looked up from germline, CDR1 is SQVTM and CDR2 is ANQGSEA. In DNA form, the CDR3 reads TGCAGTGGTGGGCTCCAAGAGACCCAGTACTTC. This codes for CSGGLQETQYF.

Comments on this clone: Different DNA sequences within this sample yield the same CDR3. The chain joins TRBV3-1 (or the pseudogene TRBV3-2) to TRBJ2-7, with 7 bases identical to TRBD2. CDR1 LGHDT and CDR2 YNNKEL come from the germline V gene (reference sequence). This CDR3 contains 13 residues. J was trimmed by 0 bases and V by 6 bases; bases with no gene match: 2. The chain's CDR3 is CASSPGGSYEQYF. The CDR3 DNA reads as TGTGCCAGCAGTCCGGGGGGCTCCTACGAGCAGTACTTC.

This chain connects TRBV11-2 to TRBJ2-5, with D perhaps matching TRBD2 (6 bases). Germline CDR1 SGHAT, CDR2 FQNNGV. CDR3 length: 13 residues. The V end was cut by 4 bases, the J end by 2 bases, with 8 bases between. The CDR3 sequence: CASSSGDQETQYF. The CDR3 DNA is TGTGCCAGCAGCTCGGGGGATCAAGAGACCCAGTACTTC.

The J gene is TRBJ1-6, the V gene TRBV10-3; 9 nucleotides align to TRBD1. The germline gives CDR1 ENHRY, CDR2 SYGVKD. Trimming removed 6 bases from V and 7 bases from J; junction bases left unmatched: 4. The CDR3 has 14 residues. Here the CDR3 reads CAIRGDRANSPLHF. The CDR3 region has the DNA TGTGCCATCAGAGGGGACAGGGCAAATTCACCCCTCCACTTT.

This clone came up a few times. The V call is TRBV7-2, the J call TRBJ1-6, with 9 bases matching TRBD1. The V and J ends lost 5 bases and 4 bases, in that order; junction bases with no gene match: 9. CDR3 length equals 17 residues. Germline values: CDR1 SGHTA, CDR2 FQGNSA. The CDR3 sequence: CASSLQGARGYNSPLHF. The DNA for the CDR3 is TGTGCCAGCAGCCTACAGGGGGCCAGGGGATATAATTCACCCCTCCACTTT.

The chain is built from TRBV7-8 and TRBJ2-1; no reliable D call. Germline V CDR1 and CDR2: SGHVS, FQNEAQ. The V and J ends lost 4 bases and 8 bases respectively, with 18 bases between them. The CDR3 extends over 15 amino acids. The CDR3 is CASSSTLAPGHEQFF. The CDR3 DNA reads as TGTGCCAGCAGCTCAACCTTAGCCCCCGGCCATGAGCAGTTCTTC.

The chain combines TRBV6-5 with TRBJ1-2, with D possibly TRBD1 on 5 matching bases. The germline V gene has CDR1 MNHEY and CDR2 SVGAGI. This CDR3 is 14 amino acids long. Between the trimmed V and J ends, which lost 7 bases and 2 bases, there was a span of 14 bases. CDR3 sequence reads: CASMLGRENYGYTF. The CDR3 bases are TGTGCCAGCATGTTGGGCAGGGAAAACTATGGCTACACCTTC.

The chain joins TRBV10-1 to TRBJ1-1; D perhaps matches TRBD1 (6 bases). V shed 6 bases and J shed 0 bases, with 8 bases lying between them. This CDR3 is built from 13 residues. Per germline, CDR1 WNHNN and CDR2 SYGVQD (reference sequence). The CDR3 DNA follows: TGCGCCAGCAGGGACAGAATGAACACTGAAGCTTTCTTT. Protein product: CASRDRMNTEAFF.

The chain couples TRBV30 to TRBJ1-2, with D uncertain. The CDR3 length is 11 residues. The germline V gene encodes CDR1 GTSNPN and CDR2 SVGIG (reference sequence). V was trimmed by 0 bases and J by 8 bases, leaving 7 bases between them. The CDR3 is CAWSVSGGYTF. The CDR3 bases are TGTGCCTGGAGTGTTTCAGGAGGCTACACCTTC.

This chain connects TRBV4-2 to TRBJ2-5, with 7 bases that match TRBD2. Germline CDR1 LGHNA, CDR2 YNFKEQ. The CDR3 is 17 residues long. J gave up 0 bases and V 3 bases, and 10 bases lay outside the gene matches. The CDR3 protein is CASSQGGGGLYQETQYF. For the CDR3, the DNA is TGTGCCAGCAGCCAGGGAGGCGGGGGTCTGTACCAAGAGACCCAGTACTTC.

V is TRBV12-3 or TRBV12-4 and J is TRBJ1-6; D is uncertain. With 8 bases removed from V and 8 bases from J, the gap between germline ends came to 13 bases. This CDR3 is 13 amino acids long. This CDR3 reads CASREWMDSPLHF. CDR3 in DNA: TGTGCCAGCCGGGAGTGGATGGATTCACCCCTCCACTTT.

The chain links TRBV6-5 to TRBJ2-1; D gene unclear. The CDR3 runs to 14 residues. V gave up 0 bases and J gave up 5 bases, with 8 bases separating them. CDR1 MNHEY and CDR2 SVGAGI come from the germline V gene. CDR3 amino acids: CASSYSPFNNEQFF. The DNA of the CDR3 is TGTGCCAGCAGTTACTCCCCCTTTAACAATGAGCAGTTCTTC.